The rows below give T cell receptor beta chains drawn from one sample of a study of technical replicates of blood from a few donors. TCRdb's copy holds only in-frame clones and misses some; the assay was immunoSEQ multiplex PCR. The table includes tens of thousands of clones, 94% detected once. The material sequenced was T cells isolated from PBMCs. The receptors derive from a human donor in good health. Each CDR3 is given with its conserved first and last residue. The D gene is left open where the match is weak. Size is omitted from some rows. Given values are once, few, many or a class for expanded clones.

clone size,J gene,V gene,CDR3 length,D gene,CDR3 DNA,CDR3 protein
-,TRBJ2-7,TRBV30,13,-,TGTGCCTGGAGCCCTCTACCTTTCTACGAGCAGTACTTC,CAWSPLPFYEQYF
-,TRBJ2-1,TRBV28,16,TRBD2,TGTGCCAGCAGTCCCGTCGGACTAGCCCCCTACAATGAGCAGTTCTTC,CASSPVGLAPYNEQFF
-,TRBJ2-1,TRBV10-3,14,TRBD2,TGTGCCATCGGGCGGGAGGGCCACAACAATGAGCAGTTCTTC,CAIGREGHNNEQFF
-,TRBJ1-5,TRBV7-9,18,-,TGTGCCAGCAGCTTAGCTGGGCCCAGGCTTAATAGCAATCAGCCCCAGCATTTT,CASSLAGPRLNSNQPQHF
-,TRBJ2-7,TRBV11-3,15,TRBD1,TGTGCCAGCAGCTCGGGGACAGGGAACCCCTACGAGCAGTACTTC,CASSSGTGNPYEQYF
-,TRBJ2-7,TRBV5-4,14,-,TGTGCCAGCAGCTTGGGGCCCCTCTCCTACGAGCAGTACTTC,CASSLGPLSYEQYF
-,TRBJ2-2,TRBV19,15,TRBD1,TGTGCCAGTAGCACCGGGACAGGGCTGGCCGGGGAGCTGTTTTTT,CASSTGTGLAGELFF
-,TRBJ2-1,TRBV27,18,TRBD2,TGTGCCAGCAGTCCACCGGGACTAGCGGGAGGGGCGGCCATTGAGCAGTTCTTC,CASSPPGLAGGAAIEQFF
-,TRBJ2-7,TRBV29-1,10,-,TGCAGCGTTCGCAGGGGCGAGCAGTACTTC,CSVRRGEQYF
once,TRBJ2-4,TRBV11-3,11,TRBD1,TGTGCCAGCGGACAGGGGGGGATTCAGTACTTC,CASGQGGIQYF
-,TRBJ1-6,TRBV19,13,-,TGTGCCACAAAGGAGGGGAAGGGTTCACCCCTCCACTTT,CATKEGKGSPLHF
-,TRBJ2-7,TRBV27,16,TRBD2,TGTGCCAGCAGTTTATCACATAGCGGGGGGTTCTACGAGCAGTACTTC,CASSLSHSGGFYEQYF
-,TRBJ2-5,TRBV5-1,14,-,TGCGCCAGCAGCTCAGGCGGGTCCCAAGAGACCCAGTACTTC,CASSSGGSQETQYF
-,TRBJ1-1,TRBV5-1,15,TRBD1,TGCGCCAGCACAACCCAGGGGGACGGGAACACTGAAGCTTTCTTT,CASTTQGDGNTEAFF
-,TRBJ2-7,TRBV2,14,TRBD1,TGTGCCAGCAGGGGACAGGGGGGATCCTACGAGCAGTACTTC,CASRGQGGSYEQYF
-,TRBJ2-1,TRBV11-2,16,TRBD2,TGTGCCAGCTCGGTGTGGCGGGAGAGCTCCTACAATGAGCAGTTCTTC,CASSVWRESSYNEQFF
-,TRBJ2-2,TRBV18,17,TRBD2,TGTGCCAGCTCACCCCCTGGACTAGCGGGATCCCCCGGGGAGCTGTTTTTT,CASSPPGLAGSPGELFF